What follows is one TCR beta chain and its context. This record comes from a study of blood T cell repertoires in COVID-19. Across the study: COVID-19 samples collected from the United States, Italy and Spain covered acute and convalescent phases. PBMCs, B-cell-depleted T cells, or T cells provided the cDNA or gDNA that made up the material.

Seattle patient enrollment occurred during active infection, with longitudinal follow-up thereafter. CDR1 MNHEY and CDR2 SMNVEV come from the germline V gene (reference sequence). Trimming pared 4 bases from V and 0 bases from J, leaving 7 bases between. The CDR3 loop spans 15 amino acids. As handled by the study authors: Counts of nucleated cells, estimated from reference gene primer amplification, were obtained. Assay used: immunoSEQ multiplex PCR; TCRdb lists only in-frame clones, some missing. V and J calls and clone size follow that table, whereas D and trimming were derived from the DNA. The sample carries more than 200,000 clones, around 84% recorded once.

The V and J genes are TRBV27 and TRBJ2-6; D is ambiguous. The sample consisted of peripheral blood. The TCR originated in a man aged 50-60 years with COVID-19, enrolled during active disease. This CDR3 reads CASSYDISGANVLTF. CDR3 sequence (DNA): TGTGCCAGCAGTTACGACATCTCTGGGGCCAACGTCCTGACTTTC.